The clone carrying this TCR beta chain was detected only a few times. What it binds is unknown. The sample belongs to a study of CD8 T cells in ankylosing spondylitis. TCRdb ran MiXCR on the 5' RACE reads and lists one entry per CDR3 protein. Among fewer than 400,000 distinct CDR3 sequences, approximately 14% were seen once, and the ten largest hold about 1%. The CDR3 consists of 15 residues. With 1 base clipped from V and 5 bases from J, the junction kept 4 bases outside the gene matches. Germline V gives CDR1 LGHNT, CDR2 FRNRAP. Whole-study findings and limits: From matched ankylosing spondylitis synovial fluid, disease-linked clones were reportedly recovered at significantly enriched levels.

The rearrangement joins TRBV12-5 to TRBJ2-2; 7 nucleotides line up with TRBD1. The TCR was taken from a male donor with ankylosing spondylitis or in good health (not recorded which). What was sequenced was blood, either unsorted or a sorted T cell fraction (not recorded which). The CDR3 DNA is TGTGCTAGTGGTTTGGGATTACAGGGGACCGGGGAGCTGTTTTTT. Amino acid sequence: CASGLGLQGTGELFF.